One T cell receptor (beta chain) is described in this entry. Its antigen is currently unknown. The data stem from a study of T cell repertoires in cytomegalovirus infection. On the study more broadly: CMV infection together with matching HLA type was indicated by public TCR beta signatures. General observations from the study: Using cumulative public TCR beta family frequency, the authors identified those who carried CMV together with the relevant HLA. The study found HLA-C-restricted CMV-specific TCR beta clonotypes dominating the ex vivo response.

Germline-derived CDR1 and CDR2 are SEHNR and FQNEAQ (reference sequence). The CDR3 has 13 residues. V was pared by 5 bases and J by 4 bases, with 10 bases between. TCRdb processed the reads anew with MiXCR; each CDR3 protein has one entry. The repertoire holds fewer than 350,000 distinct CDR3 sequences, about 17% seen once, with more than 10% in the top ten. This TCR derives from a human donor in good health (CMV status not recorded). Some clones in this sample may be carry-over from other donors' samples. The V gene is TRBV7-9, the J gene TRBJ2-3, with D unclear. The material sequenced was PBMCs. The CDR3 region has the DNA TGTGCCAGCAGCACACCTTGGGCAGATACGCAGTATTTT. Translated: CASSTPWADTQYF.